The 25 T cell receptor beta chains below come from one sample, sequenced in a study of beta chain features in type 1 diabetes. Every bit of the isolated RNA underwent reverse transcription, so sequencing read expressed TCRB transcripts. Profiling relied on immunoSEQ multiplex PCR, and the TCRdb table lists in-frame clones only, not all of them. This sample has a few hundred thousand clones; 25% to 30% occur once, and the top ten carry approximately 4%. Sequenced: central memory CD4+ T cells from blood. The receptors were gathered from a man aged 25-40 years in good health.

Only a few counts were recorded for this clone. The V call is TRBV7-2, the J call TRBJ2-7, with 10 bases identical to TRBD2. The germline V gene has CDR1 SGHTA and CDR2 FQGNSA. V lost 3 bases, J lost 4 bases, and 6 bases stayed unmatched. There are 15 residues in the CDR3. CDR3 loop: CASSFSTSGEYEQYF. The CDR3 nucleotides read TGTGCCAGCAGCTTTAGTACTAGCGGGGAATACGAGCAGTACTTC.

Only a few counts were recorded for this clone. The chain employs TRBV13 and TRBJ2-3; tentative D call: TRBD2 (5 bases). The germline gives CDR1 PRHDT, CDR2 FYEKMQ (reference sequence). V was clipped by 5 bases and J by 1 base, with 22 bases between them. The CDR3 has 18 residues. This CDR3 is CASSPYTRGRRGTDTQYF. The CDR3 bases are TGTGCCAGCAGCCCATACACCCGGGGAAGAAGGGGCACAGATACGCAGTATTTT.

V usage is TRBV30 and J usage is TRBJ2-5; 8 bases line up with TRBD2. With 5 bases clipped from V and 4 bases from J, the junction kept 12 bases outside the gene matches. Looked up from germline, CDR1 is GTSNPN and CDR2 is SVGIG (reference sequence). The CDR3 runs to 15 residues. The CDR3 DNA reads as TGTGCCTGGGCCTCTGGAGGCAGCGGGAGAGAGACCCAGTACTTC. This codes for CAWASGGSGRETQYF.

The chain couples TRBV7-9 to TRBJ2-5, with D possibly TRBD1 on 5 matching bases. CDR1 and CDR2 from the germline V gene are SEHNR and FQNEAQ (reference sequence). The CDR3 runs 12 residues. The ends were cut back, 5 bases at V and 5 bases at J, with 9 bases in the middle. CDR3 sequence (DNA): TGTGCCAGCAGCAAGGGGTTGGAGACCCAGTACTTC. Protein product: CASSKGLETQYF.

There are a few counts of this clone. Other DNA sequences within the sample encode an identical CDR3. The rearrangement uses TRBV2 and TRBJ2-1; D remains unclear. Trimming removed 5 bases from V and 4 bases from J, with 3 bases in between. Germline V CDR1 and CDR2: SNHLY, FYNNEI. The CDR3 sequence is 11 residues long. CDR3 amino acids: CASSLYNEQFF. For the CDR3, the DNA is TGTGCCAGCAGTTTATACAATGAGCAGTTCTTC.

This rearrangement joins TRBV6-5 to TRBJ2-1, with D maybe TRBD2 (5 bases). With 6 bases removed from V and 8 bases from J, the gap between germline ends came to 17 bases. The CDR3 consists of 14 residues. Looked up from germline, CDR1 is MNHEY and CDR2 is SVGAGI. CDR3 sequence (DNA): TGTGCCAGCAGGAGGGATGGGCGCGGAGATGAGCAGTTCTTC. Protein: CASRRDGRGDEQFF.

This chain links TRBV18 with TRBJ2-3; TRBD1 might be the D (7 bases). CDR3 length: 15 residues. Germline V gene lookup returns CDR1 KGHSH and CDR2 LQKENI. The V gene lost 0 bases and the J gene lost 3 bases, with 10 bases spanning the gap. CDR3 in amino acids: CASSPPAGGTDTQYF. The CDR3 DNA sequence: TGTGCCAGCTCACCACCGGCAGGGGGGACAGATACGCAGTATTTT. The full variable domain, in which reference TRBV18 and TRBJ2-3 provide the parts outside the CDR3, is NAGVMQNPRHLVRRRGQEARLRCSPMKGHSHVYWYRQLPEEGLKFMVYLQKENIIDESGMPKERFSAEFPKEGPSILRIQQVVRGDSAAYFCASSPPAGGTDTQYFGPGTRLTVL.

The chain has TRBV6-5 and TRBJ2-7, with 8 bases aligning to TRBD1. V shed 6 bases and J 2 bases; nucleotides not matched to a gene: 3. There are 13 residues in the CDR3. Germline V gives CDR1 MNHEY, CDR2 SVGAGI. The CDR3 loop reads CASRLGQAYEQYF. CDR3 DNA: TGTGCCAGCAGACTGGGACAGGCCTACGAGCAGTACTTC.

This clone was found a few times. The chain links TRBV30 to TRBJ2-2; D ambiguous. CDR1 GTSNPN and CDR2 SVGIG come from the germline V gene (reference sequence). This CDR3 has 14 amino acids. V lost 4 bases, J lost 4 bases, and 13 bases lay in between. CDR3 DNA sequence: TGTGCCTGGATTCGTCCCGAGTTCACCGGGGAGCTGTTTTTT. Translating it yields CAWIRPEFTGELFF.

The genes are TRBV2 and TRBJ2-3; either TRBD1 or TRBD2 may fit D (5 bases each). CDR1 SNHLY and CDR2 FYNNEI come from the germline V gene. The CDR3 has 15 amino acids. V lost 5 bases and J lost 4, with 16 bases in between. CDR3 sequence reads: CASSYGTQGADTQYF. In DNA, the CDR3 is TGTGCCAGCAGTTATGGGACCCAAGGAGCAGATACGCAGTATTTT.

This clone was counted at least ten times. The chain is built from TRBV4-3 and TRBJ1-2, with D tentatively TRBD1 (5 bases). Germline V gives CDR1 LGHNA, CDR2 YSLEER. CDR3 length: 15 residues. V was shortened by 1 base and J by 1 base, with 10 bases between the two germline ends. This CDR3 is CASSQGEGVNYGYTF. CDR3 nucleotide sequence: TGCGCCAGCAGCCAAGGGGAAGGGGTTAACTATGGCTACACCTTC.

This chain links TRBV7-2 with TRBJ2-3; TRBD2 aligns across 10 bases. Germline V gene lookup returns CDR1 SGHTA and CDR2 FQGNSA. This CDR3 is built from 17 residues. Trimming at V came to 0 bases and at J to 3 bases, leaving 6 bases not matched to a gene. This chain's CDR3 is CASSLAWLAGVTDTQYF. As DNA, the CDR3 is TGTGCCAGCAGCTTAGCCTGGCTAGCGGGAGTGACAGATACGCAGTATTTT.

The chain combines TRBV6-4 with TRBJ2-2, with unresolved D. The germline CDR1 and CDR2 sequences are MRHNA and SNTAGT. The CDR3 extends over 12 amino acids. V was shortened by 4 bases and J by 7 bases, with 7 bases between the two germline ends. The CDR3 loop is CASSATGGELFF. The CDR3 DNA is TGTGCCAGCAGTGCGACTGGCGGGGAGCTGTTTTTT.

This chain links TRBV5-1 with TRBJ1-2, with a weak D call TRBD1 (6 bases). The CDR3 is 15 amino acids. V was shortened by 3 bases and J by 1 base, with 13 bases between the two germline ends. Germline CDR1 SGHRS, CDR2 YFSETQ. The CDR3 loop is CASSSRTDLNYGYTF. CDR3 DNA sequence: TGCGCCAGCAGCTCCAGGACAGATCTTAACTATGGCTACACCTTC.

The chain joins TRBV7-2 to TRBJ1-1; possible D gene TRBD1, 5 bases. The germline gives CDR1 SGHTA, CDR2 FQGNSA. The CDR3 spans 14 residues. Trimming cost V 1 base and J 5 bases, with 11 bases left between them. CDR3 region: CASSLDRGGTEAFF. The CDR3 DNA follows: TGTGCCAGCAGCTTAGATAGGGGCGGGACTGAAGCTTTCTTT.

The V and J genes are TRBV14 and TRBJ2-3, with D hard to call. The CDR3 is made up of 13 amino acids. CDR1 and CDR2 (germline): SGHDN, FVKESK. Trimming removed 4 bases from V and 6 bases from J, with 11 bases in between. In nucleotides, the CDR3 is TGTGCCAGCAGCCCGGGTGTCCGCGATACGCAGTATTTT. This encodes CASSPGVRDTQYF. Drawing the rest from reference TRBV14 and TRBJ2-3, the complete variable domain is EAGVTQFPSHSVIEKGQTVTLRCDPISGHDNLYWYRRVMGKEIKFLLHFVKESKQDESGMPNNRFLAERTGGTYSTLKVQPAELEDSGVYFCASSPGVRDTQYFGPGTRLTVL.

The genes are TRBV7-2 and TRBJ2-6; 7 bases are a match to TRBD2. Germline values: CDR1 SGHTA, CDR2 FQGNSA. The CDR3 is made up of 16 amino acids. The V segment lost 2 bases and the J segment 1 base; nucleotides outside the gene matches: 2. The CDR3 DNA reads as TGTGCCAGCAGCTTAAGCGGGGCGTCTGGGGCCAACGTCCTGACTTTC. It encodes CASSLSGASGANVLTF.

The genes are TRBV30 and TRBJ2-3; TRBD2 matches at 10 bases. V shed 5 bases and J 1 base; nucleotides not matched to a gene: 9. Germline CDR1 and CDR2: GTSNPN and SVGIG (reference sequence). The CDR3 extends over 16 amino acids. CDR3 coding DNA: TGTGCCTGGGCCCTAGGGCTAGCGGGGGGCACAGATACGCAGTATTTT. Protein sequence: CAWALGLAGGTDTQYF. The whole variable domain, filled in from reference TRBV30 and TRBJ2-3, reads SQTIHQWPATLVQPVGSPLSLECTVEGTSNPNLYWYRQAAGRGLQLLFYSVGIGQISSEVPQNLSASRPQDRQFILSSKKLLLSDSGFYLCAWALGLAGGTDTQYFGPGTRLTVL.

There are many counts of this clone. The chain recombines TRBV4-3 with TRBJ1-2, with D hard to call. V gave up 4 bases and J gave up 2 bases, with 8 bases separating them. The CDR3 is 13 residues long. Germline CDR1 is LGHNA and CDR2 is YSLEER. The CDR3 DNA is TGCGCCAGCAGCCGCGAAGTCAACTATGGCTACACCTTC. Translated: CASSREVNYGYTF.

As regards this clone: Other nucleotide sequences from this sample produce the same CDR3. This chain connects TRBV7-2 to TRBJ2-5; D uncertain. The CDR3 is 11 amino acids. Trimming shortened V by 3 bases and J by 5 bases, and 4 bases separated the two germline ends. CDR1 is SGHTA and CDR2 is FQGNSA in the germline V gene. The CDR3 spells CASSFGETQYF. The CDR3 DNA is TGTGCCAGCAGCTTTGGGGAGACCCAGTACTTC.

Concerning this clone: The sample carries other DNA sequences with the same CDR3. The chain joins TRBV29-1 to TRBJ2-6, with D perhaps given as TRBD1 or TRBD2 (5 bases each). Per germline, CDR1 SQVTM and CDR2 ANQGSEA. This CDR3 comprises 14 residues. V lost 6 bases and J lost 2, with 11 bases in between. CDR3 region: CSVGTATGANVLTF. The CDR3 bases are TGCAGCGTGGGGACGGCTACTGGGGCCAACGTCCTGACTTTC. Based on the CDR3 plus reference TRBV29-1 and TRBJ2-6, the full variable domain is SAVISQKPSRDICQRGTSLTIQCQVDSQVTMMFWYRQQPGQSLTLIATANQGSEATYESGFVIDKFPISRPNLTFSTLTVSNMSPEDSSIYLCSVGTATGANVLTFGAGSRLTVL.

There are many counts of this clone. The chain recombines TRBV27 with TRBJ1-6; D is ambiguous. The CDR3 runs to 15 residues. V was clipped by 2 bases and J by 4 bases, with 9 bases between them. Germline V lookup: CDR1 MNHEY, CDR2 SMNVEV (reference sequence). Written as DNA, the CDR3 is TGTGCCAGCAGTTTAACAGAACCGTATAATTCACCCCTCCACTTT. It yields the protein CASSLTEPYNSPLHF.

In nucleotides, the CDR3 is TGCAGCGTTGACGGCGTCGGTCCCTCCCATGGCTACACCTTC. It translates to CSVDGVGPSHGYTF. V and J are TRBV29-1 and TRBJ1-2; unclear D gene. This CDR3 region has 14 residues. CDR1 and CDR2 from the germline V gene are SQVTM and ANQGSEA. V lost 3 bases and J 6 bases, leaving 17 bases between the germline ends.

Comment on this clone: The sample holds other DNA sequences that translate to the same CDR3. The chain links TRBV30 to TRBJ1-1, with D uncertain. V gave up 1 base and J gave up 1 base, with 7 bases separating them. CDR1 and CDR2 from the germline V gene are GTSNPN and SVGIG (reference sequence). This CDR3 has 13 amino acids. CDR3 amino acids: CAWSGLGNTEAFF. The CDR3 DNA is TGTGCCTGGAGTGGCCTCGGGAACACTGAAGCTTTCTTT.

The genes are TRBV7-2 and TRBJ2-4, with D tentatively TRBD2 (7 bases). Per the germline V gene, CDR1 is SGHTA and CDR2 is FQGNSA. CDR3 length: 13 amino acids. V lost 5 bases, J lost 8 bases, and 13 bases lay in between. The CDR3: CASSHGGGDIQYF. The CDR3 DNA reads TGTGCCAGCAGCCACGGAGGGGGGGACATTCAGTACTTC.